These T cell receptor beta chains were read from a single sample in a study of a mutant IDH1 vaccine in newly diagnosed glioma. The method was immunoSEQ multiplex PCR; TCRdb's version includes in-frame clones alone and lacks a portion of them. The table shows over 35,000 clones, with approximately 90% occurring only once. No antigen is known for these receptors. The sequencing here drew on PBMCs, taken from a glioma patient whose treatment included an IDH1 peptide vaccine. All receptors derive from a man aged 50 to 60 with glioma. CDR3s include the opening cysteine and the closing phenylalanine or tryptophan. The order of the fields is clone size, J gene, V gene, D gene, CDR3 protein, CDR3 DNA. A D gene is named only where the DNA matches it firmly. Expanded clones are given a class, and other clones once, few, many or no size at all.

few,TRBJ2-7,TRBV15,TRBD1,CATSREWDSSYEQYF,TGTGCCACCAGCAGAGAGTGGGACAGCTCCTACGAGCAGTACTTC
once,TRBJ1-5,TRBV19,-,CASSIARNQPQHF,TGTGCCAGTAGTATCGCCAGGAATCAGCCCCAGCATTTT
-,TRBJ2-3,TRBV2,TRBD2,CASRLAGGPWDTQYF,TGTGCCAGCAGACTAGCGGGGGGGCCATGGGATACGCAGTATTTT
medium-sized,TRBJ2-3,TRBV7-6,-,CASSLIPTDTQYF,TGTGCCAGCAGCTTGATCCCCACAGATACGCAGTATTTT
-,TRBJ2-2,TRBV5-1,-,CASSEVGELFF,TGCGCCAGCAGTGAGGTCGGGGAGCTGTTTTTT
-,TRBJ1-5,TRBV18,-,CASSPLQGNQPQHF,TGTGCCAGCTCACCACTCCAGGGCAATCAGCCCCAGCATTTT
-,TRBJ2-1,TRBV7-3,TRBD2,CASSLGTSGGPYNEQFF,TGTGCCAGCAGCTTGGGGACTAGCGGGGGGCCTTACAATGAGCAGTTCTTC
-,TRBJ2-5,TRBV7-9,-,CASSLLRTRGGETQYF,TGTGCCAGCAGCTTATTACGGACTCGAGGGGGAGAGACCCAGTACTTC
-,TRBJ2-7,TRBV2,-,CASMNRPLPSYEQYF,TGTGCCAGCATGAACCGACCCCTACCCTCCTACGAGCAGTACTTC
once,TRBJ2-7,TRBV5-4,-,CASSSQRQSSSYEQYF,TGTGCCAGCAGCTCCCAGCGGCAGTCAAGCTCCTACGAGCAGTACTTC
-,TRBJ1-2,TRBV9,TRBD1,CASSVGRRGPLYGYTF,TGTGCCAGCAGCGTGGGGCGAAGGGGGCCCCTCTATGGCTACACCTTC
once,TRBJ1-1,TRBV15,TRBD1,CATSSGQGFDTEAFF,TGTGCCACCAGCAGTGGACAGGGTTTCGACACTGAAGCTTTCTTT
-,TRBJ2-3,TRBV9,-,CASSVGFRDTQYF,TGTGCCAGCAGCGTAGGATTTCGAGATACGCAGTATTTT
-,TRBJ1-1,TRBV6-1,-,CASSETRGTEAFF,TGTGCCAGCAGTGAGACCAGGGGTACTGAAGCTTTCTTT
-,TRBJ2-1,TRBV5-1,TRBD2,CASSFSPLAGANHRAYNEQFF,TGCGCCAGCAGCTTCTCCCCGCTAGCGGGGGCTAACCATAGGGCCTACAATGAGCAGTTCTTC
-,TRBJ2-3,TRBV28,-,CASTTGFTDTQYF,TGTGCCAGCACCACAGGGTTCACAGATACGCAGTATTTT
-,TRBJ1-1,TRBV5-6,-,CASSPLLGPEAFF,TGTGCCAGCAGCCCTCTACTGGGTCCTGAAGCTTTCTTT
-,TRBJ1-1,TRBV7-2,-,CASSSSQWSEAFF,TGTGCCAGCAGCTCCTCCCAATGGTCTGAAGCTTTCTTT
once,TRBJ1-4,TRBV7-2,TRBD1,CASSTPQGAREKLFF,TGTGCCAGCAGCACCCCCCAGGGGGCGCGAGAAAAACTGTTTTTT
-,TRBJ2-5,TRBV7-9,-,CASSLVGTTKETQYF,TGTGCCAGCAGCTTAGTCGGGACCACTAAAGAGACCCAGTACTTC
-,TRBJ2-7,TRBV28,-,CASSRGYYEQYF,TGTGCCAGCAGCCGGGGGTATTACGAGCAGTACTTC
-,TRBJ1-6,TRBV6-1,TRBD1,CASSERTGGVNSPLHF,TGTGCCAGCAGTGAACGTACAGGGGGCGTGAATTCACCCCTCCACTTT
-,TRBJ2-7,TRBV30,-,CAWSVKGIYEQYF,TGTGCCTGGAGTGTAAAGGGAATTTACGAGCAGTACTTC
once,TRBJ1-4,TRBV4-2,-,CASSQDRPEKLFF,TGTGCCAGCAGCCAAGATAGGCCAGAAAAACTGTTTTTT
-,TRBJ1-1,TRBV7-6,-,CASSPPWPEVEAFF,TGTGCCAGCAGCCCCCCGTGGCCGGAGGTTGAAGCTTTCTTT
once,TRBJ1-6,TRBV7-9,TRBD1,CASSLGQTVMALHF,TGTGCCAGCAGCCTGGGACAGACAGTCATGGCCCTCCACTTT
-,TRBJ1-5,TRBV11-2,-,CASSLGTGDQPQHF,TGTGCCAGCAGCTTAGGAACCGGGGATCAGCCCCAGCATTTT
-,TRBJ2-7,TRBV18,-,CASSPPNGFEDLGGPPRQYF,TGTGCCAGCTCACCACCCAACGGCTTCGAGGACCTAGGCGGACCCCCCCGACAGTACTTC
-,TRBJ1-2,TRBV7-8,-,CASSPGQSNYGYTF,TGTGCCAGCAGCCCAGGACAGAGTAACTATGGCTACACCTTC
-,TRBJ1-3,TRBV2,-,CASSGQRGASGNTIYF,TGTGCCAGCAGCGGACAGCGAGGGGCGAGTGGAAACACCATATATTTT
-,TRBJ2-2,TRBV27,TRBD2,CASSSSGISGELFF,TGTGCCAGCAGTTCTAGCGGGATATCCGGGGAGCTGTTTTTT
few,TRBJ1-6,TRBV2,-,CASSEGRSSYNSPLHF,TGTGCCAGCAGTGAGGGACGAAGCTCCTATAATTCACCCCTCCACTTT
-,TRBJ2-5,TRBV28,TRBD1,CASGDSLQETQYF,TGTGCCAGCGGGGACAGCCTACAAGAGACCCAGTACTTC
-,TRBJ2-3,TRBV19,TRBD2,CASSIRGTSGSTDTQYF,TGTGCCAGTAGTATTCGGGGGACTAGCGGTAGCACAGATACGCAGTATTTT
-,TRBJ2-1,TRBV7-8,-,CASRERFDNEQFF,TGTGCCAGCAGGGAGAGGTTCGACAATGAGCAGTTCTTC
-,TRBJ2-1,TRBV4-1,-,CASSHPSRNEQFF,TGCGCCAGCAGCCACCCAAGCCGGAATGAGCAGTTCTTC
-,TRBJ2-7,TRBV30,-,CAWSQASGRILF,TGTGCCTGGAGTCAGGCGTCGGGACGGATCCTTTTC
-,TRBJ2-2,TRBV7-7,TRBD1,CASSPQTGGAFLVGELFF,TGTGCTAGCAGCCCCCAAACAGGGGGCGCATTCTTGGTCGGGGAGCTGTTTTTT
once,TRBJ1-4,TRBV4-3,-,CASSPSQGSNEKLFF,TGCGCCAGCAGCCCGAGCCAGGGTTCTAATGAAAAACTGTTTTTT
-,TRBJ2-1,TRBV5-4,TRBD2,CASSLPASGGLDEQFF,TGTGCCAGCAGCTTGCCAGCTAGCGGGGGGTTGGATGAGCAGTTCTTC